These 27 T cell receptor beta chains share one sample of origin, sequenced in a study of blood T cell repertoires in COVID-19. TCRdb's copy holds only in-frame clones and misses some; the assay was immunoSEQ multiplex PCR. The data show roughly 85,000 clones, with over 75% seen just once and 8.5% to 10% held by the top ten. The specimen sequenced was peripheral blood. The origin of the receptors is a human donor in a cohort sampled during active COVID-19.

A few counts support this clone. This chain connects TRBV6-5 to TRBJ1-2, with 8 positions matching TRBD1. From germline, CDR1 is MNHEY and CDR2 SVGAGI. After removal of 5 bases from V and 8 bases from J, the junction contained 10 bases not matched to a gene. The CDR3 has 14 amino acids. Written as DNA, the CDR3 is TGTGCCAGCAGTCTCCGACAGGGGAGGGACGGCTACACCTTC. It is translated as CASSLRQGRDGYTF.

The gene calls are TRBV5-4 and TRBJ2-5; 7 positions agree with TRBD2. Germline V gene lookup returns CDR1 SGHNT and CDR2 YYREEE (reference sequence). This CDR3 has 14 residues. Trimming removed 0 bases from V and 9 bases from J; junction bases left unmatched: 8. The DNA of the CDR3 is TGTGCCAGCAGCTTGGGTGACGAAGGACTAGCCCAGTACTTC. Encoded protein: CASSLGDEGLAQYF.

The CDR3 DNA reads as TGTGCCAGCAGCTTACTAGCGGGGGAAAACTACGAGCAGTACTTC. Its protein is CASSLLAGENYEQYF. The gene calls are TRBV7-2 and TRBJ2-7; 10 nucleotides align to TRBD2. V lost 2 bases and J lost 3; bases outside the gene matches: 4. Germline CDR1 is SGHTA and CDR2 is FQGNSA. CDR3 length: 15 amino acids.

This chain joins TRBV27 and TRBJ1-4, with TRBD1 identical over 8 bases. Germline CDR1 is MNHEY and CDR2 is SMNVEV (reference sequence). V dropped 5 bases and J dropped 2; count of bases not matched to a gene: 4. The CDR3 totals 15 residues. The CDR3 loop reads CASSRRDRTNEKLFF. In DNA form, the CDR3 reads TGTGCCAGCAGTAGACGGGACAGGACTAATGAAAAACTGTTTTTT.

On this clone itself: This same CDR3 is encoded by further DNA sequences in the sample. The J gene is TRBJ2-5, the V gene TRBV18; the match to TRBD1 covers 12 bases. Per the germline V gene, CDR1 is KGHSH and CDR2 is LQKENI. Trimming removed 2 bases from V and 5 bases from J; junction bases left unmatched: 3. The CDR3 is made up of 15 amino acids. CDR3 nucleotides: TGTGCCAGCTCACCAGGGACAGGGGGCCGGGAGACCCAGTACTTC. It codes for CASSPGTGGRETQYF.

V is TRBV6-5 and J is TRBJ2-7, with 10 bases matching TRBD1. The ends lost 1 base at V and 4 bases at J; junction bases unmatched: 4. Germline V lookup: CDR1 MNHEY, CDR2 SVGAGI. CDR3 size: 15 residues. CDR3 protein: CASSYLTGGKYEQYF. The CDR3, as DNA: TGTGCCAGCAGTTACTTGACAGGGGGCAAATACGAGCAGTACTTC.

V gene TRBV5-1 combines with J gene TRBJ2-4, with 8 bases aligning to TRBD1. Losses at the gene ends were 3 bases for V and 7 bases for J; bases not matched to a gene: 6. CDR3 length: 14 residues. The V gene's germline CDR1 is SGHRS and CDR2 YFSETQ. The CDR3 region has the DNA TGCGCCAGCAGCTCCTGGACAGGGAACAACATTCAGTACTTC. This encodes CASSSWTGNNIQYF.

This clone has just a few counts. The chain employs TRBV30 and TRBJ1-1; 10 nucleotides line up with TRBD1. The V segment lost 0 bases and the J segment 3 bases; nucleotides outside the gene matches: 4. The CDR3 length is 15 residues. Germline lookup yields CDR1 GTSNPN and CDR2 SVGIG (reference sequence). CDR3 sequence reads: CAWSVFGTGDTEAFF. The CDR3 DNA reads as TGTGCCTGGAGTGTGTTCGGGACAGGGGACACTGAAGCTTTCTTT.

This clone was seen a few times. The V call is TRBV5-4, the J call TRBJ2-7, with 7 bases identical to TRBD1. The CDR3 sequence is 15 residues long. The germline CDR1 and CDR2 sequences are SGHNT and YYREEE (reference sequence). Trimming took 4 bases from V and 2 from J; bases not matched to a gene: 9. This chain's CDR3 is CASSLAGQGAYEQYF. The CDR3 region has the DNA TGTGCCAGCAGCCTGGCTGGGCAGGGGGCCTACGAGCAGTACTTC. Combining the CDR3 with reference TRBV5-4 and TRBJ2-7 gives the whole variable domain ETGVTQSPTHLIKTRGQQVTLRCSSQSGHNTVSWYQQALGQGPQFIFQYYREEENGRGNFPPRFSGLQFPNYSSELNVNALELDDSALYLCASSLAGQGAYEQYFGPGTRLTVT.

CDR3 amino acids: CASSLAGPPYNEQFF. In DNA form, the CDR3 reads TGTGCCAGCAGTTTAGCGGGGCCCCCCTACAATGAGCAGTTCTTC. The gene calls are TRBV28 and TRBJ2-1; possible D gene TRBD2, 6 bases. Germline V gene data show CDR1 as MDHEN and CDR2 as SYDVKM. Trimming took 2 bases from V and 2 from J, leaving 10 bases between them. The CDR3 loop spans 15 amino acids.

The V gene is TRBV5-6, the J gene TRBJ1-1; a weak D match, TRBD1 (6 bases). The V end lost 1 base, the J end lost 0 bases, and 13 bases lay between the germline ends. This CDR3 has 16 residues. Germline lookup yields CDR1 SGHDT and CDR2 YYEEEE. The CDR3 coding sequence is TGTGCCAGCAGCTTGCCAAGGACAGTTATGAACACTGAAGCTTTCTTT. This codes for CASSLPRTVMNTEAFF. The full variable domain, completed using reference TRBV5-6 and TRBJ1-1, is DAGVTQSPTHLIKTRGQQVTLRCSPKSGHDTVSWYQQALGQGPQFIFQYYEEEERQRGNFPDRFSGHQFPNYSSELNVNALLLGDSALYLCASSLPRTVMNTEAFFGQGTRLTVV.

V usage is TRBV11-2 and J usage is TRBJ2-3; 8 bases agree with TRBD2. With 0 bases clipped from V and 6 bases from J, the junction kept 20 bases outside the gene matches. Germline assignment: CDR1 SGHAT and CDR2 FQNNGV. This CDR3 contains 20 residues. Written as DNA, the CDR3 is TGTGCCAGCAGCTTAGATCCCCTCAACGTGCGGGGGGCCTCAGTCGATACGCAGTATTTT. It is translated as CASSLDPLNVRGASVDTQYF.

In nucleotides, the CDR3 is TGTGCCAGCAGCAAATGGACAGGGGCGGGCAATCAGCCCCAGCATTTT. Translating it yields CASSKWTGAGNQPQHF. The rearrangement links TRBV7-9 to TRBJ1-5, with TRBD1 identical over 9 bases. V trimming: 5 bases; J trimming: 2 bases; junction bases outside the gene matches: 7. Germline CDR1 reads SEHNR; CDR2 reads FQNEAQ (reference sequence). This CDR3 contains 16 residues.

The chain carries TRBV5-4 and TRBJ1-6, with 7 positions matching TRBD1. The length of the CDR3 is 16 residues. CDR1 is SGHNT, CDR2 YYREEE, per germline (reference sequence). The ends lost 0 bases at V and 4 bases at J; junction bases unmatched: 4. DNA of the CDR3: TGTGCCAGCAGCTTGGCGGGACAGCTATATAATTCACCCCTCCACTTT. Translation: CASSLAGQLYNSPLHF.

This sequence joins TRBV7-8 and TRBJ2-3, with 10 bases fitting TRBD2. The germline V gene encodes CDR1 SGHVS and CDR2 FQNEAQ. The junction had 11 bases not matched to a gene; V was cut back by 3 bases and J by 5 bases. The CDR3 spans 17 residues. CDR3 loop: CASSLRSSGGAGDTQYF. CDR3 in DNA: TGTGCCAGCAGCTTGCGGTCCAGCGGGGGGGCTGGAGATACGCAGTATTTT.

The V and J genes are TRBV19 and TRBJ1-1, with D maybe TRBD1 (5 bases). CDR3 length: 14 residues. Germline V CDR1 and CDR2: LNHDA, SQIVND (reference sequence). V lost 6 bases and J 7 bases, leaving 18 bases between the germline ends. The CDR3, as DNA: TGTGCCAGTAGCGCCCGAGGAGACAGCGTTGAAGCTTTCTTT. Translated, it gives CASSARGDSVEAFF.

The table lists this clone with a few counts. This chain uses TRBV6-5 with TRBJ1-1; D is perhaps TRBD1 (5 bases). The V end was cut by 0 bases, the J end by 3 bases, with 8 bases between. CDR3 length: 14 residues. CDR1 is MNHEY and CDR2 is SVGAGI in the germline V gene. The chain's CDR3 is CASSYSGPYTEAFF. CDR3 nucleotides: TGTGCCAGCAGTTACTCGGGGCCGTACACTGAAGCTTTCTTT.

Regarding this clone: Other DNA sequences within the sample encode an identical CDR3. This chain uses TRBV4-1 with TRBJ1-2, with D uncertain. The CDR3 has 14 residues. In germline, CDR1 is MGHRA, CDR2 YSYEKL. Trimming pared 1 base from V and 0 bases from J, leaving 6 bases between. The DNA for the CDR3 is TGCGCCAGCAGCCAAGCATTAGCTAACTATGGCTACACCTTC. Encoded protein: CASSQALANYGYTF.

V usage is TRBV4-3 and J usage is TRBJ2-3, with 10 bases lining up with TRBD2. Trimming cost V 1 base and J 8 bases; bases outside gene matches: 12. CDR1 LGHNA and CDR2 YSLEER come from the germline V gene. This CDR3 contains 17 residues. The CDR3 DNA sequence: TGCGCCAGCAGCCAAGTTAGTTCTAGCGGGGGAACTGGTACGCAGTATTTT. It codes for CASSQVSSSGGTGTQYF.

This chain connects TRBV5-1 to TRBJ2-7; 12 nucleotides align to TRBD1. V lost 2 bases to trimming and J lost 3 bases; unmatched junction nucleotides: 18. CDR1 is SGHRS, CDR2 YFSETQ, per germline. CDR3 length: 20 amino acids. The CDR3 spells CASSFLPGQGATFPLYEQYF. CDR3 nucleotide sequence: TGCGCCAGCAGCTTTCTGCCGGGACAGGGGGCTACGTTCCCCCTCTACGAGCAGTACTTC.

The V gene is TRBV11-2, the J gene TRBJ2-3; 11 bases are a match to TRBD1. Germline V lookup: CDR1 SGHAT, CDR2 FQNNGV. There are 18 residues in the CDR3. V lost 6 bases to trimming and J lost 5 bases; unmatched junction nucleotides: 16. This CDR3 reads CASRHPVWTGGEVDTQYF. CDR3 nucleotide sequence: TGTGCCAGCAGGCATCCGGTCTGGACAGGGGGCGAAGTAGATACGCAGTATTTT.

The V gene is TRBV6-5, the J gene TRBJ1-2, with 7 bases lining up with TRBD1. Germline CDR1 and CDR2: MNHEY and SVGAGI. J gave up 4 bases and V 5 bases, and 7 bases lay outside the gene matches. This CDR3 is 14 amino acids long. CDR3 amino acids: CASSNRQGSYGYTF. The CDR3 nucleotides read TGTGCCAGCAGTAATAGACAGGGTTCCTATGGCTACACCTTC.

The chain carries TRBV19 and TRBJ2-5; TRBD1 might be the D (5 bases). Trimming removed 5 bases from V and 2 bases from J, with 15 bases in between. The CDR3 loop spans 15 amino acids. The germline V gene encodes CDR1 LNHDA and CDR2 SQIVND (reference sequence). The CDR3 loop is CASSSRGRTQETQYF. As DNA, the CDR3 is TGTGCCAGTAGTTCGCGCGGACGGACACAAGAGACCCAGTACTTC.

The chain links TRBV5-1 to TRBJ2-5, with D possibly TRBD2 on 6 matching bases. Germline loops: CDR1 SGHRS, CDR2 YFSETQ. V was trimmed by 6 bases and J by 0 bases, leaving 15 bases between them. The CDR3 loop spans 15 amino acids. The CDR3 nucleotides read TGCGCCAGCACCCTAGGCGGGGAGTACCAAGAGACCCAGTACTTC. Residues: CASTLGGEYQETQYF.

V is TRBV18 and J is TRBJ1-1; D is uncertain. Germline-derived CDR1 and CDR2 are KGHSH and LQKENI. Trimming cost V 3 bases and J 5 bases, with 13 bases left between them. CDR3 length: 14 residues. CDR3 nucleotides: TGTGCCAGCTCACCTTCCGCGGGAGGGACTGAAGCTTTCTTT. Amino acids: CASSPSAGGTEAFF.

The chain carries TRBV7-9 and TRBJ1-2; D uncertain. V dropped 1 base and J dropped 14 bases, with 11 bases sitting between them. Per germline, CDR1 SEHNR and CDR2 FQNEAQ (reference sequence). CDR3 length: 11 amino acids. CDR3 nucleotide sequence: TGTGCCAGCAGCTTAGACCGACTGCATACCTTC. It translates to CASSLDRLHTF. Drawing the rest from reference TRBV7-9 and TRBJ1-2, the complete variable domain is DTGVSQNPRHKITKRGQNVTFRCDPISEHNRLYWYRQTLGQGPEFLTYFQNEAQLEKSRLLSDRFSAERPKGSFSTLEIQRTEQGDSAMYLCASSLDRLHTFGSGTRLTVV.

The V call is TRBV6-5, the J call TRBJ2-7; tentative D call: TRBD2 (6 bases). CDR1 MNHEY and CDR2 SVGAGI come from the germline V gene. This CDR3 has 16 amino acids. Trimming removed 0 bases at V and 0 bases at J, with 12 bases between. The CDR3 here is CASSYSRGRNSYEQYF. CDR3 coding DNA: TGTGCCAGCAGTTACTCGCGGGGACGGAACTCCTACGAGCAGTACTTC.